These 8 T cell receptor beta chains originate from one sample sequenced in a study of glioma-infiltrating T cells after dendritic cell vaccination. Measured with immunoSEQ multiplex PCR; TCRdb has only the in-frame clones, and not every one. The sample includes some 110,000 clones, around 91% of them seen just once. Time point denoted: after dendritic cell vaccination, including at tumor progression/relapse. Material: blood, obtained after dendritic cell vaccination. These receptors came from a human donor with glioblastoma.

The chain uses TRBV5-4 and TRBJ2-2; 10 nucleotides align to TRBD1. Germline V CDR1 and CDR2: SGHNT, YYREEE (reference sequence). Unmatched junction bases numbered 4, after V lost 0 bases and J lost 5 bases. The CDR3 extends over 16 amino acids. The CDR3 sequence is CASSLGQGARTGELFF. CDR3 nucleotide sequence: TGTGCCAGCAGCTTGGGACAGGGGGCACGAACCGGGGAGCTGTTTTTT.

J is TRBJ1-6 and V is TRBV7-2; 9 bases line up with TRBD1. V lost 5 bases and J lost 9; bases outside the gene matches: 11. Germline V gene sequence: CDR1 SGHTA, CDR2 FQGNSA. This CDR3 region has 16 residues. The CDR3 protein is CASSDGTGLWGSPLHF. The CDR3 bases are TGTGCCAGCAGCGACGGGACAGGGCTTTGGGGTTCACCCCTCCACTTT.

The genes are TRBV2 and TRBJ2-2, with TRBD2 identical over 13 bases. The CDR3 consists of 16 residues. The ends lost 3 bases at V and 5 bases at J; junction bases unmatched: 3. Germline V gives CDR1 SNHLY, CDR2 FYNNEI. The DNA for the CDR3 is TGTGCCAGCAGTGATGGGACTAGCGGGGTGACCGGGGAGCTGTTTTTT. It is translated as CASSDGTSGVTGELFF.

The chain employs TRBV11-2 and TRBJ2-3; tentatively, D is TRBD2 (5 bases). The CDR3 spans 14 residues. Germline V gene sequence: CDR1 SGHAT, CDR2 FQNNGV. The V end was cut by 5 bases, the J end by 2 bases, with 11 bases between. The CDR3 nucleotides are TGTGCCAGCAGCATCACTAGGAACACAGATACGCAGTATTTT. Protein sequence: CASSITRNTDTQYF.

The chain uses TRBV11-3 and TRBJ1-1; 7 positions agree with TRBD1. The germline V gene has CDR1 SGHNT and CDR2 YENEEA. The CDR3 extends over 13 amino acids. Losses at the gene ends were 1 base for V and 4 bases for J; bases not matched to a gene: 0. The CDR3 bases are TGTGCCAGCAGCTTAGGGGACAGCACTGAAGCTTTCTTT. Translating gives CASSLGDSTEAFF.

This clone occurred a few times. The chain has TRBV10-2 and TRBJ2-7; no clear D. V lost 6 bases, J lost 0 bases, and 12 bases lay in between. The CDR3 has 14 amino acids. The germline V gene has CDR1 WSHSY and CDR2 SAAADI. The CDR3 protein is CASSNSENSYEQYF. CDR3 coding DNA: TGCGCCAGCAGCAACAGTGAGAACTCCTACGAGCAGTACTTC.

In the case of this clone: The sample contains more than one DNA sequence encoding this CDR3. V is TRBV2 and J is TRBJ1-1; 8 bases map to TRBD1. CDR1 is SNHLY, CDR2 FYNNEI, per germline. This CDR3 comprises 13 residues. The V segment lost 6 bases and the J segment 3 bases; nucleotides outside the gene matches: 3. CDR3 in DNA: TGTGCCAGCAGATCGGACAGGGACACTGAAGCTTTCTTT. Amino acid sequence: CASRSDRDTEAFF.

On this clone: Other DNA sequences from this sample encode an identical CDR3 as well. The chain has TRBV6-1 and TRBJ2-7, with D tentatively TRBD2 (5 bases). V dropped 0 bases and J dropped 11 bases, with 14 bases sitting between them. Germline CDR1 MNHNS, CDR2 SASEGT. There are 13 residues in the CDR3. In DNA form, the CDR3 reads TGTGCCAGCAGTGAAGCGAATACACCGAGGGAGTACTTC. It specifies CASSEANTPREYF.